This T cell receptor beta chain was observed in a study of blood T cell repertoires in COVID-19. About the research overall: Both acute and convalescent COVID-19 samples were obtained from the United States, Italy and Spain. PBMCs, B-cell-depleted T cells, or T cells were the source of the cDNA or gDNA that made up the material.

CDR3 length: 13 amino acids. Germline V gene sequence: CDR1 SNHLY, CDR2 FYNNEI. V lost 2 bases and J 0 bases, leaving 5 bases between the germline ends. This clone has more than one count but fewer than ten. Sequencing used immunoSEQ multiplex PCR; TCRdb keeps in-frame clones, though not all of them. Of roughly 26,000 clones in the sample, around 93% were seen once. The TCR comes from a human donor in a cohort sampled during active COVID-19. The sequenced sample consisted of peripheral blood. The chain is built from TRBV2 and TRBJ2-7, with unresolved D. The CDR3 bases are TGTGCCAGCAGTGAACCCTTCTCCTACGAGCAGTACGTC. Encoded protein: CASSEPFSYEQYV.